This TCR beta chain came from a study of patients and donors after allogeneic stem cell transplantation. Trimming cost V 5 bases and J 4 bases; bases outside gene matches: 22. This CDR3 is 21 amino acids long. Germline values: CDR1 KGHDR, CDR2 SFDVKD. TCRdb reprocessed the RT-PCR reads via MiXCR and lists one record per CDR3 protein. The sample has about 210,000 distinct CDR3 sequences; about 37% are singletons. The specimen was blood, either unsorted or a sorted T cell fraction (not recorded which). This TCR came from a human donor who was either an allogeneic HSCT recipient or a stem cell or donor lymphocyte infusion donor (not recorded which). It is not recorded whose cells these are; they may come from a transplant donor. This rearrangement joins TRBV24-1 to TRBJ2-3, with 11 bases identical to TRBD2. The CDR3 loop reads CATSGPSLAGGPVINSDTQYF. CDR3 nucleotides: TGTGCCACCAGTGGCCCCTCGTTAGCGGGGGGGCCGGTTATTAACTCAGATACGCAGTATTTT.